This T cell receptor beta chain was recorded in a study of cytomegalovirus exposure and HLA in healthy donors. Germline CDR1 LNHDA, CDR2 SQIVND (reference sequence). The V gene lost 6 bases and the J gene lost 3 bases, with 18 bases spanning the gap. This CDR3 has 16 amino acids. A word on this clone: Its cognate antigen is unknown.

Primers included in the PCR were 60 Vbeta and 13 Jbeta primers. TCRdb keeps only in-frame clones here, not all; method: immunoSEQ multiplex PCR. This listing includes some 150,000 clones. Overall study results and limits: TCR beta sequences reportedly predicted most subjects' HLA-A and HLA-B alleles accurately. Among the sequence variants, a highly shared cluster was likely an artifact of sequencing. In vitro experiments confirmed that a few CMV-associated chains were specific for CMV antigens.

This chain joins TRBV19 and TRBJ2-1, with D perhaps matching TRBD2 (7 bases). Sequencing was done on a sample of PBMCs. The sequence was collected from a woman aged 18-29 years in good health and CMV-seronegative. The CDR3 region is CASRTHEGGDYNEQFF. In DNA, the CDR3 is TGTGCCAGTAGGACCCACGAGGGGGGGGACTACAATGAGCAGTTCTTC.